This is a list of T cell receptor beta chains from one sample in a study of Graves' ophthalmopathy and Graves' hyperthyroidism. One entry per CDR3 protein, called by TCRdb with MiXCR from the multiplex PCR reads. Found here are about 210,000 distinct CDR3 sequences, under 30% of them singletons; the top ten hold about 9.3%. The sample consisted of peripheral blood. These receptors originate from a man aged 50 to 60 with Graves' ophthalmopathy. The CDR3 runs from the conserved cysteine through the conserved F or W. A D gene is named only where the DNA matches it firmly. Clone size is not always given. Where it is, it says once, few, many or a class for expanded clones.

d_call,clone_size,v_call,j_call,cdr3_aa,cdr3_nt
-,-,TRBV7-7,TRBJ2-2,CASSQVPNGELFF,TGTGCTAGCAGCCAGGTCCCGAACGGGGAGCTGTTTTTT
-,-,TRBV6-1,TRBJ2-7,CASSEGLLTRGSFDEQYF,TGTGCCAGCAGTGAAGGGTTACTCACTAGGGGGAGTTTCGACGAGCAGTACTTC
TRBD1,many,TRBV12-3/TRBV12-4,TRBJ1-5,CASSPGDRVNQPQHF,TGTGCCAGCAGTCCTGGGGACAGGGTCAATCAGCCCCAGCATTTT
TRBD1,many,TRBV5-1,TRBJ2-5,CASSLGDRGRETQYF,TGCGCCAGCAGCTTGGGGGACAGGGGGCGAGAGACCCAGTACTTC
-,many,TRBV19,TRBJ2-7,CASSITTGVGSYEQYF,TGTGCCAGTAGTATAACCACAGGAGTAGGGTCCTACGAGCAGTACTTC
-,many,TRBV27,TRBJ2-7,CASSLQSSYEQYF,TGTGCCAGCAGTTTACAGAGCTCCTACGAGCAGTACTTC
-,many,TRBV6-6,TRBJ2-2,CASSSQLSAGELFF,TGTGCCAGCAGTTCACAGCTCTCCGCGGGGGAGCTGTTTTTT
TRBD2,-,TRBV5-5,TRBJ2-5,CASSPGTIRQETQYF,TGTGCCAGCAGCCCCGGGACTATTAGACAAGAGACCCAGTACTTC
TRBD2,many,TRBV19,TRBJ2-2,CASSKELAGASTGELFF,TGTGCCAGTAGTAAGGAACTAGCGGGAGCGAGCACCGGGGAGCTGTTTTTT
-,many,TRBV19,TRBJ1-6,CASSTQGIDSPLHF,TGTGCCAGTAGTACCCAGGGGATTGATTCACCCCTCCACTTT
TRBD1,many,TRBV29-1,TRBJ1-1,CSVGTEPNTEAFF,TGCAGCGTGGGGACAGAGCCGAACACTGAAGCTTTCTTT
TRBD1,many,TRBV7-3,TRBJ2-7,CASSLMGSRQGRFPF,TGTGCCAGCAGCTTAATGGGGAGCAGACAGGGTCGCTTTCCTTTC
TRBD1,many,TRBV3-1,TRBJ2-7,CASSQDRGDEQYF,TGTGCCAGCAGCCAGGACAGGGGAGACGAGCAGTACTTC
-,many,TRBV28,TRBJ1-6,CASEPSTGRDNSPLHF,TGTGCCAGCGAACCTTCCACAGGCAGAGATAATTCACCCCTCCACTTT
-,many,TRBV2,TRBJ2-6,CASRERSGANVLTF,TGTGCCAGCAGGGAACGCTCTGGGGCCAACGTCCTGACTTTC
TRBD1,many,TRBV2,TRBJ1-6,CASSSRQGRFENSPLHF,TGTGCCAGCAGCTCTCGACAGGGTCGTTTTGAAAATTCACCCCTCCACTTT
TRBD1,many,TRBV12-5,TRBJ1-1,CASGLVQGANTEAFF,TGTGCTAGTGGTTTGGTACAGGGGGCAAACACTGAAGCTTTCTTT
TRBD1,many,TRBV18,TRBJ1-1,CASSPYTGQMNTEAFF,TGTGCCAGCTCCCCCTATACGGGACAGATGAACACTGAAGCTTTCTTT
TRBD1,-,TRBV7-8,TRBJ2-5,CASIVDRGETQYF,TGTGCCAGCATCGTGGACAGGGGGGAGACCCAGTACTTC
-,many,TRBV6-1,TRBJ1-2,CASGKRNYGYTF,TGTGCCAGCGGGAAGAGGAACTATGGCTACACCTTC
-,-,TRBV6-2/TRBV6-3,TRBJ2-7,CASSYSLRELGYEQYF,TGTGCCAGCAGTTACTCCCTCAGGGAGTTGGGCTACGAGCAGTACTTC
-,-,TRBV29-1,TRBJ2-5,CSVEGWEEETQYF,TGCAGCGTTGAAGGGTGGGAGGAGGAGACCCAGTACTTC
-,many,TRBV30,TRBJ1-6,CAWRRPTGSPLHF,TGTGCCTGGAGACGACCGACCGGGTCACCCCTCCACTTT
TRBD2,-,TRBV20-1,TRBJ2-7,CSASAGTRPYEQYF,TGCAGTGCTAGCGCCGGGACTAGGCCCTACGAGCAGTACTTC
-,many,TRBV30,TRBJ1-2,CAWSMGSGYTF,TGTGCCTGGAGTATGGGTAGCGGCTACACCTTC
-,many,TRBV12-3/TRBV12-4,TRBJ2-7,CASSPDGLLSSYEQYF,TGTGCCAGCAGTCCCGATGGACTCCTATCATCCTACGAGCAGTACTTC
TRBD2,many,TRBV12-3/TRBV12-4,TRBJ2-2,CASSFLAGGFGELFF,TGTGCCAGCAGTTTTCTAGCGGGAGGTTTCGGGGAGCTGTTTTTT
-,once,TRBV25-1,TRBJ1-3,CASSEHGTNSGNTIYF,TGTGCCAGCAGTGAACACGGGACCAACTCTGGAAACACCATATATTTT
TRBD1,many,TRBV7-9,TRBJ2-5,CASSPGTDLETQYF,TGTGCCAGCAGCCCGGGGACAGATCTGGAGACCCAGTACTTC
TRBD1,few,TRBV6-1,TRBJ1-6,CASSVGQGNSPLHF,TGTGCCAGCAGCGTGGGACAGGGAAATTCACCCCTCCACTTT
-,-,TRBV6-1,TRBJ1-1,CASSPGGVNTEAFF,TGTGCCAGCAGTCCCGGGGGCGTAAACACTGAAGCTTTCTTT
TRBD1,-,TRBV6-1,TRBJ1-2,CASARTGEGYGYTF,TGTGCCAGCGCCCGGACAGGGGAGGGCTATGGCTACACCTTC
-,many,TRBV20-1,TRBJ1-1,CSAREGHANTEAFF,TGCAGTGCTAGAGAGGGACACGCGAACACTGAAGCTTTCTTT
TRBD2,many,TRBV20-1,TRBJ2-7,CSARLAGAYEQYF,TGCAGTGCTAGGCTAGCGGGAGCCTACGAGCAGTACTTC
TRBD1,many,TRBV28,TRBJ2-7,CASSHLGQGPLEQYF,TGTGCCAGCAGCCATTTGGGACAGGGGCCGCTCGAGCAGTACTTC
-,-,TRBV27,TRBJ1-2,CASSRAVGANYGYTF,TGTGCCAGCTCCAGGGCGGTAGGGGCGAACTATGGCTACACCTTC
-,many,TRBV12-3/TRBV12-4,TRBJ1-1,CASSLKVNTEAFF,TGTGCCAGCAGTTTGAAAGTAAACACTGAAGCTTTCTTT
TRBD1,-,TRBV12-3/TRBV12-4,TRBJ2-2,CASTNRDRANTGELFF,TGTGCCAGCACTAACCGGGACAGGGCGAACACCGGGGAGCTGTTTTTT
TRBD1,many,TRBV6-4,TRBJ1-1,CASITGGGMNTEAFF,TGTGCCAGCATCACAGGGGGCGGAATGAACACTGAAGCTTTCTTT
-,-,TRBV19,TRBJ1-1,CASSTEVDTEAFF,TGTGCCAGTTCCACGGAAGTGGACACTGAAGCTTTCTTT
-,-,TRBV19,TRBJ2-7,CASSKGLELNSYEQYF,TGTGCCAGTAGTAAGGGCCTAGAGTTAAACTCCTACGAGCAGTACTTC
-,many,TRBV5-1,TRBJ1-1,CASSLEGGPEAFF,TGCGCCAGCAGCTTGGAAGGGGGGCCTGAAGCTTTCTTT
-,many,TRBV5-1,TRBJ2-2,CASSLFGANTGELFF,TGCGCCAGCAGCTTGTTCGGCGCGAACACCGGGGAGCTGTTTTTT
-,many,TRBV6-5,TRBJ2-5,CASSYRKETQYF,TGTGCCAGCAGTTACCGGAAAGAGACCCAGTACTTC
TRBD1,many,TRBV6-2/TRBV6-3,TRBJ1-5,CASSLYYRGTGYNQPQHF,TGTGCCAGCAGTTTATACTACCGAGGGACAGGCTACAATCAGCCCCAGCATTTT
-,many,TRBV30,TRBJ2-2,CAWRPLNTGELFF,TGTGCCTGGAGGCCTTTGAACACCGGGGAGCTGTTTTTT
TRBD1,many,TRBV10-3,TRBJ1-1,CAISDFGTGEMNTEAFF,TGTGCCATCAGTGACTTCGGGACAGGGGAAATGAACACTGAAGCTTTCTTT
-,few,TRBV6-1,TRBJ1-1,CASTGEMNTEAFF,TGTGCCAGCACAGGGGAAATGAACACTGAAGCTTTCTTT
-,many,TRBV5-1,TRBJ1-5,CASSLKGSNQPQHF,TGCGCCAGCAGCTTAAAGGGAAGCAATCAGCCCCAGCATTTT
TRBD1,once,TRBV27,TRBJ1-2,CASSFGGGDSGGGYTF,TGTGCCAGCAGTTTCGGGGGCGGGGACAGTGGCGGAGGCTACACCTTC
TRBD2,-,TRBV19,TRBJ2-7,CASSKSGRAGDEQYF,TGTGCCAGTAGTAAAAGCGGGAGGGCGGGGGACGAGCAGTACTTC
-,many,TRBV19,TRBJ2-5,CASSIPGRTGVGTQYF,TGTGCCAGTAGTATTCCAGGCAGGACCGGGGTAGGGACCCAGTACTTC
TRBD1,many,TRBV12-3/TRBV12-4,TRBJ2-5,CASSRNPQGAGETQYF,TGTGCCAGCAGCCGCAACCCTCAGGGGGCTGGAGAGACCCAGTACTTC
-,many,TRBV11-2,TRBJ2-7,CASSPLGQPYEQYF,TGTGCCAGCAGCCCCCTAGGACAGCCCTACGAGCAGTACTTC
-,many,TRBV12-3/TRBV12-4,TRBJ1-1,CASSSGREAFF,TGTGCCAGCAGCTCCGGACGGGAAGCTTTCTTT
-,many,TRBV24-1,TRBJ1-2,CATSDLTRGKGYTF,TGTGCCACCAGTGACTTGACCCGTGGCAAGGGCTACACCTTC
-,many,TRBV12-3/TRBV12-4,TRBJ2-5,CASSPSPGARETQYF,TGTGCCAGCAGTCCCTCCCCCGGGGCGCGTGAGACCCAGTACTTC
-,many,TRBV6-1,TRBJ1-3,CASSEAAPQLNSGNTIYF,TGTGCCAGCAGTGAAGCCGCCCCTCAACTGAACTCTGGAAACACCATATATTTT
-,many,TRBV19,TRBJ2-7,CASSTQDRRGYEQYF,TGTGCCAGTAGTACCCAGGACCGTAGGGGCTACGAGCAGTACTTC
-,many,TRBV28,TRBJ1-2,CASSPPSGHNYGYTF,TGTGCCAGCAGTCCCCCGTCCGGACACAACTATGGCTACACCTTC